The subject of this entry is one TCR beta chain. Its target antigen remains unknown. The sample holds no much larger clone one base away, and base qualities are not on file. The V end loses 0 bases and the J end loses 0 bases, and a stretch of 12 bases separates them. Spanning cysteine to phenylalanine, the CDR3 consists of 16 amino acids. Only the CDR3 DNA is retained, 48 bases long and in frame from the first base. The germline V gene specifies SQVTM as CDR1 and ANQGSEA as CDR2. The record originates from a study of OX40 agonist ivuxolimab in advanced cancers. Concerning the study at large: The costimulatory receptor OX40 (CD134) was targeted by ivuxolimab, a fully human IgG2 agonistic monoclonal antibody. Prior anti-PD-1, anti-PD-L1 or anti-CTLA-4 therapy was permitted, and checkpoint inhibitors had been received by 30% to 40% of dose-escalation patients. Three dose-escalation patients achieved partial responses, one with hepatocellular carcinoma and two with cutaneous melanoma. The paper reports the monotherapy dose-escalation portion (N of about 50 patients) of the phase I ivuxolimab trial. Intravenous ivuxolimab was administered to patients every 2 weeks at six dose levels: 0.01, 0.1, 0.3, 1.5, 3 and 10 mg/kg. Among the roughly 52 dose-escalation patients, about 19 had hepatocellular carcinoma, 15 or so melanoma, 9 renal cell carcinoma and 9 head and neck cancer. In the dose-escalation cohort, 82.7% of patients were male, and the mean age was approximately 60 years, with a range of about 20 to 79. The purpose of peripheral TCRbeta sequencing was to test whether ivuxolimab changed TCR sequence diversity and led to clonal T-cell expansion.

To sequence the TCRbeta CDR3 region, genomic DNA was isolated from the sorted cells. The immunoSEQ Assay was used to sequence the TCRbeta CDR3 regions. TCRdb retrieved this table from immuneACCESS and kept in-frame rearrangements only. Not all clones are present; in checked studies, unresolved V genes account for under half, and no reason is known for the remainder. This sample lists about 14,000 clones; around three quarters were detected once. The ten largest clones capture about 30% of the sample. The paper as a whole reports these results and caveats: The antigen specificity of the peripheral T cells that underwent clonal expansion was not determined. Partial responders in the 0.1-3.0 mg/kg groups had among the lowest normalized peripheral clonal expansion, especially among CD8+ T cells. On average, CD8+ T cells showed more expanded clones than CD4+ T cells after ivuxolimab. Low levels of normalized T-cell clonal expansion were also seen in some nonresponding patients. At doses of 0.1 to 3.0 mg/kg, clonal expansion of both CD4+ and CD8+ T cells in blood was seen between baseline and week 6.

Patients with autoimmune disease history or receiving systemic immunosuppression were excluded from the trial. Peripheral blood for TCR sequencing was collected from all dose cohorts at baseline, on cycle 4 day 1, and on cycle 7 day 1. The samples were drawn from a first-in-human, open-label, multicenter phase I dose-escalation trial of ivuxolimab. Adults with locally advanced or metastatic melanoma, renal cell, hepatocellular, or head and neck squamous cell carcinoma were enrolled in the trial. Before TCR sequencing, CD4+ and CD8+ T cells were separately sorted from peripheral blood. The V and J genes are TRBV29-1 and TRBJ2-1, and TRBD1 may be the D gene, going by 6 matching bases. Sequenced here: CD4+ or CD8+ T cells sorted from blood, sampled in a trial of the OX40 agonist ivuxolimab. The origin of this receptor is an adult with an advanced solid tumor such as melanoma, head and neck, liver or kidney cancer. The DNA reads as follows: TGCAGCGTTGAAGATCCTGGACAGAGCTCCTACAATGAGCAGTTCTTC. Translated, it reads CSVEDPGQSSYNEQFF.